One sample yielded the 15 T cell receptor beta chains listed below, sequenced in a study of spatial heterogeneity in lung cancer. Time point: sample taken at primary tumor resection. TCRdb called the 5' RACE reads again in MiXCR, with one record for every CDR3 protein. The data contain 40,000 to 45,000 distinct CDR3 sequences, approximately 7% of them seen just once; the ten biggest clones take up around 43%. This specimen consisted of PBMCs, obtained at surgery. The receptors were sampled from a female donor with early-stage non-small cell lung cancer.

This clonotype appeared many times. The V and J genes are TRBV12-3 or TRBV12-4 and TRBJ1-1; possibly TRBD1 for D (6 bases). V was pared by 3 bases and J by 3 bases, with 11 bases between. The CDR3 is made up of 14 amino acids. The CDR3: CASSFTGPDTEAFF. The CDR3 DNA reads TGTGCCAGCAGTTTTACAGGGCCAGACACTGAAGCTTTCTTT.

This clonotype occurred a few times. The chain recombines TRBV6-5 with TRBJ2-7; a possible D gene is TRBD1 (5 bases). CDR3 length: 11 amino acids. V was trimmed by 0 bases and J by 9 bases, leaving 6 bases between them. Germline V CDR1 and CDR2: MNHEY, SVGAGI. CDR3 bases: TGTGCCAGCAGTTACTCGGGGCTGCAGTACTTC. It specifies CASSYSGLQYF.

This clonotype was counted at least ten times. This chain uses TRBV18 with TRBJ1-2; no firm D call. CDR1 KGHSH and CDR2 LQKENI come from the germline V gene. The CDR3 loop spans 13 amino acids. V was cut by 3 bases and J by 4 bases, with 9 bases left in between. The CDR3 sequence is CASSPDQLYGYTF. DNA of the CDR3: TGTGCCAGCTCACCTGATCAACTCTATGGCTACACCTTC. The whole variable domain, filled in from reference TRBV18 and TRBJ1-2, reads NAGVMQNPRHLVRRRGQEARLRCSPMKGHSHVYWYRQLPEEGLKFMVYLQKENIIDESGMPKERFSAEFPKEGPSILRIQQVVRGDSAAYFCASSPDQLYGYTFGSGTRLTVV.

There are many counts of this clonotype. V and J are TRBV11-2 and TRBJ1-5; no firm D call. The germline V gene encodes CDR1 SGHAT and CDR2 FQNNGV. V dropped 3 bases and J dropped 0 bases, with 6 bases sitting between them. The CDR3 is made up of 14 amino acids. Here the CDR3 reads CASSFFGSNQPQHF. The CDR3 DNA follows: TGTGCCAGCAGCTTCTTCGGTAGCAATCAGCCCCAGCATTTT.

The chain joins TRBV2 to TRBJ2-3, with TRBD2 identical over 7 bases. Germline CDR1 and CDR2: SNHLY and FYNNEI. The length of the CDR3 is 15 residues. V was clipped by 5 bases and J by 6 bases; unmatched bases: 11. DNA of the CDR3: TGTGCCAGCAGTAACTTAGCGGGTACCCGGGATACGCAGTATTTT. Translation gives CASSNLAGTRDTQYF.

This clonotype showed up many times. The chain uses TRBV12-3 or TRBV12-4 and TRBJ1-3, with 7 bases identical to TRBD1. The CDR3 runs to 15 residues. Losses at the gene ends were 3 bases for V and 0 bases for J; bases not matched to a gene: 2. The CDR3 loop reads CASSFAGGSGNTIYF. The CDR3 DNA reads TGTGCCAGCAGTTTTGCAGGGGGCTCTGGAAACACCATATATTTT.

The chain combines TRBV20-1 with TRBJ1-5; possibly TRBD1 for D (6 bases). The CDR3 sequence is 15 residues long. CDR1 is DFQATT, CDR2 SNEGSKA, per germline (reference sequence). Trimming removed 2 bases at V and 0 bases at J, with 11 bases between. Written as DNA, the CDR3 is TGCAGTGCTAGATATTTAGGGGGTAGCAATCAGCCCCAGCATTTT. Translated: CSARYLGGSNQPQHF.

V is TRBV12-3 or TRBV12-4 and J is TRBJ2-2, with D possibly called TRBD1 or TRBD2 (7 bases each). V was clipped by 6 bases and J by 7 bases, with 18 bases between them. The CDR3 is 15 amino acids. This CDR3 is CASRPLAAGGGELFF. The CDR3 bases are TGTGCCAGCAGGCCGCTAGCGGCAGGGGGCGGGGAGCTGTTTTTT.

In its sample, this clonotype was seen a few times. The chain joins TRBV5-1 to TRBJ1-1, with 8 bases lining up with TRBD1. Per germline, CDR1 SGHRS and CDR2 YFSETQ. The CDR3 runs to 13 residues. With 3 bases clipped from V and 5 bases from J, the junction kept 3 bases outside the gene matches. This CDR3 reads CASSYRGETEAFF. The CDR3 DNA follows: TGCGCCAGCAGCTACAGGGGGGAGACTGAAGCTTTCTTT.

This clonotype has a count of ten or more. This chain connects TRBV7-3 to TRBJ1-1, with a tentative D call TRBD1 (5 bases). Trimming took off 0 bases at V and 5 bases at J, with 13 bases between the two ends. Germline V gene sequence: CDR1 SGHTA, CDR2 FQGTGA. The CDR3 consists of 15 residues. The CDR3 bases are TGTGCCAGCAGCTTAACGGGTGGGGCCCGAACTGAAGCTTTCTTT. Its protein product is CASSLTGGARTEAFF.

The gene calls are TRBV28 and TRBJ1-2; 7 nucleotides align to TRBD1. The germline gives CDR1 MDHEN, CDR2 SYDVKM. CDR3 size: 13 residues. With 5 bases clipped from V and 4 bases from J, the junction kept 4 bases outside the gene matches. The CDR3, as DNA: TGTGCCAGCAGTCCGGGACAGTTCTATGGCTACACCTTC. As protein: CASSPGQFYGYTF.

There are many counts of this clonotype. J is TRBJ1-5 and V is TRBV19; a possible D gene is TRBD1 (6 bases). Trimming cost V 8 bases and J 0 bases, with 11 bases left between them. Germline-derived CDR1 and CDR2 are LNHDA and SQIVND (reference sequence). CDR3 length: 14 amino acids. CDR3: CASLDRNSNQPQHF. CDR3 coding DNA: TGTGCCAGTTTGGACAGAAATAGCAATCAGCCCCAGCATTTT.

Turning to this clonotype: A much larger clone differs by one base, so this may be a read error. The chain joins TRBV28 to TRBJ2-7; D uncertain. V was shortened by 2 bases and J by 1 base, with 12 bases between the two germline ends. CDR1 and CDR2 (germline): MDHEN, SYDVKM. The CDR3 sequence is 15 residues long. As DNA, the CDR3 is TGTGCCAGCAGTTTAATGGGATTTGTTTCCTACGAGCAGTACTTC. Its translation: CASSLMGFVSYEQYF.

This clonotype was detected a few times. The CDR3 loop is CASSSYAAEIAKNIQYF. The CDR3 DNA sequence: TGTGCCAGCAGCTCTTACGCCGCTGAGATAGCCAAAAACATTCAGTACTTC. The chain has TRBV11-2 and TRBJ2-4; D unclear. V was pared by 4 bases and J by 0 bases, with 16 bases between. Germline CDR1 reads SGHAT; CDR2 reads FQNNGV. The CDR3 has 17 residues.

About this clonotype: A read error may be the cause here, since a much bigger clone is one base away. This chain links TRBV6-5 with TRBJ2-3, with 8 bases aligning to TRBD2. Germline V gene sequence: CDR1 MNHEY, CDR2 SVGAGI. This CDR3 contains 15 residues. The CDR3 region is CATNPGGGPADAQYF. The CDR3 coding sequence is TGTGCCACGAACCCCGGGGGGGGGCCCGCAGATGCGCAGTATTTT.